The 26 T cell receptor beta chains reported below all come from one sample, sequenced in a study of T cells in tuberculosis. Libraries were prepared by immunoSEQ multiplex PCR; TCRdb keeps only in-frame clonotypes and omits some of them. The sample records about 30,000 clones, roughly 94% being singletons. The sample consisted of PBMCs. The receptor set was obtained from a donor between 10 and 29 years old with latent tuberculosis or without tuberculosis infection.

The chain has TRBV5-4 and TRBJ2-5; 13 nucleotides match TRBD2. Germline-derived CDR1 and CDR2 are SGHNT and YYREEE (reference sequence). This CDR3 is 16 amino acids long. Unmatched junction bases numbered 5, after V lost 4 bases and J lost 2 bases. CDR3 protein: CASSQPGLAGQETQYF. Written as DNA, the CDR3 is TGTGCCAGCAGCCAACCGGGACTAGCGGGACAAGAGACCCAGTACTTC.

The chain employs TRBV7-6 and TRBJ2-1; 8 nucleotides align to TRBD2. Trimming cost V 2 bases and J 5 bases; bases outside gene matches: 2. Germline assignment: CDR1 SGHVS and CDR2 FNYEAQ. CDR3 length: 14 residues. CDR3 nucleotide sequence: TGTGCCAGCAGCTTATATAGCGGGGACAATGAGCAGTTCTTC. Translated, it gives CASSLYSGDNEQFF.

CDR3 sequence: CASSYRAGEGYTF. The CDR3 bases are TGTGCCAGCAGTTACAGGGCAGGGGAAGGCTACACCTTC. The V and J genes are TRBV6-6 and TRBJ1-2; TRBD1 is a possible D gene (6 bases). V lost 2 bases and J 8 bases, leaving 12 bases between the germline ends. The CDR3 is 13 amino acids. Per the germline V gene, CDR1 is MNHNY and CDR2 is SVGAGI (reference sequence).

V is TRBV5-1 and J is TRBJ2-1; the match to TRBD1 covers 9 bases. The length of the CDR3 is 15 residues. V was pared by 0 bases and J by 8 bases, with 6 bases of the junction left unmatched. Germline loops: CDR1 SGHRS, CDR2 YFSETQ. This chain's CDR3 is CASSLGGQGRDEQFF. In nucleotides, the CDR3 is TGCGCCAGCAGCTTGGGGGGACAGGGCAGGGATGAGCAGTTCTTC.

The chain has TRBV11-2 and TRBJ2-5, with D possibly TRBD2 on 6 matching bases. This CDR3 is built from 14 residues. Germline-derived CDR1 and CDR2 are SGHAT and FQNNGV. The V end was cut by 5 bases, the J end by 3 bases, with 13 bases between. The CDR3 is CASSPRAGKETQYF. The CDR3 DNA reads as TGTGCCAGCAGCCCACGGGCGGGAAAAGAGACCCAGTACTTC.

This chain links TRBV30 with TRBJ1-1; D may be TRBD1 (5 bases). The V end was cut by 4 bases, the J end by 3 bases, with 15 bases between. In germline, CDR1 is GTSNPN, CDR2 SVGIG (reference sequence). The CDR3 spans 14 residues. The CDR3 DNA sequence: TGTGCCTGGAACCCCCTTGGAGGGGACACTGAAGCTTTCTTT. This gives the protein CAWNPLGGDTEAFF.

V and J are TRBV7-9 and TRBJ1-5; unclear D gene. Trimming removed 3 bases from V and 3 bases from J, with 9 bases in between. The CDR3 spans 14 residues. CDR1 and CDR2 from the germline V gene are SEHNR and FQNEAQ (reference sequence). This CDR3 is CASSFLSDNQPQHF. The CDR3 nucleotides read TGTGCCAGCAGCTTTTTGTCAGACAATCAGCCCCAGCATTTT.

The chain links TRBV27 to TRBJ2-7; 13 nucleotides match TRBD2. Germline assignment: CDR1 MNHEY and CDR2 SMNVEV (reference sequence). The V segment lost 2 bases and the J segment 4 bases; nucleotides outside the gene matches: 8. The CDR3 has 17 amino acids. CDR3 nucleotides: TGTGCCAGCAGTTTAATTGGGACTAGCGGGATAGGGTACGAGCAGTACTTC. Translated, it gives CASSLIGTSGIGYEQYF.

The V and J genes are TRBV19 and TRBJ1-4; tentative D call: TRBD1 (6 bases). V was pared by 7 bases and J by 8 bases, with 14 bases between. Per germline, CDR1 LNHDA and CDR2 SQIVND (reference sequence). This CDR3 is 13 amino acids long. CDR3 coding DNA: TGTGCCAGTAATCAGGGGTTAAACGAAAAACTGTTTTTT. Amino acid sequence: CASNQGLNEKLFF.

This clone appeared a single time. Written as DNA, the CDR3 is TGTGCCAGCAGCTTCTTTTCCTCGGTGAAGACCCAGTACTTC. Amino acid sequence: CASSFFSSVKTQYF. This rearrangement joins TRBV5-6 to TRBJ2-5; D unclear. This CDR3 has 14 amino acids. Trimming took off 2 bases at V and 6 bases at J, with 14 bases between the two ends. Germline CDR1 reads SGHDT; CDR2 reads YYEEEE.

The chain employs TRBV27 and TRBJ2-6; maybe TRBD2 (5 bases). Trimming took off 8 bases at V and 0 bases at J, with 5 bases between the two ends. The CDR3 spans 13 residues. Per germline, CDR1 MNHEY and CDR2 SMNVEV (reference sequence). The DNA for the CDR3 is TGTGCCAGCGGGAGCTCTGGGGCCAACGTCCTGACTTTC. It codes for CASGSSGANVLTF.

The chain has TRBV5-5 and TRBJ1-5; TRBD1 might be the D (6 bases). The germline gives CDR1 SGHKS, CDR2 YYEKEE (reference sequence). V lost 1 base and J lost 5, with 7 bases in between. CDR3 length: 13 residues. The CDR3 DNA follows: TGTGCCAGCAGCTTGACAGGGTATCAGCCCCAGCATTTT. Protein product: CASSLTGYQPQHF.

This chain links TRBV30 with TRBJ1-1, with 7 bases matching TRBD1. Germline lookup yields CDR1 GTSNPN and CDR2 SVGIG (reference sequence). CDR3 length: 16 amino acids. The ends lost 2 bases at V and 4 bases at J; junction bases unmatched: 13. CDR3 sequence (DNA): TGTGCCTGGAGTCCCTTGAGGGGGCGGAGGGGCACTGAAGCTTTCTTT. It encodes CAWSPLRGRRGTEAFF.

This chain connects TRBV4-3 to TRBJ1-2, with 8 bases matching TRBD1. The ends lost 0 bases at V and 7 bases at J; junction bases unmatched: 4. This CDR3 has 14 residues. Per germline, CDR1 LGHNA and CDR2 YSLEER. The CDR3 protein is CASSQDLRGLGYTF. For the CDR3, the DNA is TGCGCCAGCAGCCAAGACCTCAGGGGGCTTGGCTACACCTTC.

This chain connects TRBV6-1 to TRBJ1-5, with D possibly TRBD1 on 6 matching bases. CDR3 length: 15 amino acids. Germline V gives CDR1 MNHNS, CDR2 SASEGT. The V gene lost 7 bases and the J gene lost 6 bases, with 19 bases spanning the gap. The CDR3 bases are TGTGCCAGCAAGGAAACCCAGGGGCTAGGTCAGCCCCAGCATTTT. It encodes CASKETQGLGQPQHF.

The chain is built from TRBV7-3 and TRBJ2-6, with a possible D match to TRBD1 (6 bases). The germline CDR1 and CDR2 sequences are SGHTA and FQGTGA. V lost 2 bases, J lost 0 bases, and 11 bases lay in between. The CDR3 covers 17 residues. The CDR3 loop is CASSLGGGSSGANVLTF. Written as DNA, the CDR3 is TGTGCCAGCAGCTTAGGGGGCGGAAGCTCTGGGGCCAACGTCCTGACTTTC.

The chain combines TRBV7-2 with TRBJ2-6; TRBD2 might be the D (5 bases). The length of the CDR3 is 18 residues. Germline V gene data show CDR1 as SGHTA and CDR2 as FQGNSA. Trimming left V 5 bases short and J 0 bases short, with 17 bases between. The DNA of the CDR3 is TGTGCCAGCAGCGCTCTAGGGTGGGGAGACTCTGGGGCCAACGTCCTGACTTTC. Translation: CASSALGWGDSGANVLTF.

CDR3: CASSIGGLLNTGELFF. As DNA, the CDR3 is TGTGCCAGTAGTATCGGAGGGCTTCTGAACACCGGGGAGCTGTTTTTT. The chain recombines TRBV19 with TRBJ2-2; tentative D call: TRBD2 (6 bases). This CDR3 contains 16 residues. In germline, CDR1 is LNHDA, CDR2 SQIVND (reference sequence). Trimming took off 3 bases at V and 1 base at J, with 12 bases between the two ends.

This chain connects TRBV14 to TRBJ2-7; 8 bases line up with TRBD2. Germline CDR1 SGHDN, CDR2 FVKESK. Trimming took 5 bases from V and 12 from J; bases not matched to a gene: 9. The CDR3 loop spans 12 amino acids. The CDR3 spells CASSSTLLAVYF. DNA for the CDR3: TGTGCCAGCAGCTCCACTTTACTAGCGGTGTACTTC.

The chain employs TRBV10-3 and TRBJ2-2, with 10 bases aligning to TRBD1. The germline gives CDR1 ENHRY, CDR2 SYGVKD. The ends lost 8 bases at V and 5 bases at J; junction bases unmatched: 8. The CDR3 covers 15 residues. The CDR3 nucleotides read TGTGCCATCGGACGACAGGGGGCGCAAACCGGGGAGCTGTTTTTT. Protein: CAIGRQGAQTGELFF.

The genes are TRBV9 and TRBJ2-7; 13 bases match TRBD2. The V gene's germline CDR1 is SGDLS and CDR2 YYNGEE. With 4 bases clipped from V and 7 bases from J, the junction kept 11 bases outside the gene matches. This CDR3 is built from 16 residues. As DNA, the CDR3 is TGTGCCAGCAGCCGCGTTGGACTAGCGGGAGTGGGAGAGCAGTACTTC. This codes for CASSRVGLAGVGEQYF. The complete variable domain, with remaining parts taken from reference TRBV9 and TRBJ2-7, reads DSGVTQTPKHLITATGQRVTLRCSPRSGDLSVYWYQQSLDQGLQFLIQYYNGEERAKGNILERFSAQQFPDLHSELNLSSLELGDSALYFCASSRVGLAGVGEQYFGPGTRLTVT.

This sequence joins TRBV6-8 and TRBJ1-1; a weak D match, TRBD1 (5 bases). The germline V gene has CDR1 MNHGY and CDR2 SAAAGT. Trimming removed 0 bases from V and 3 bases from J, with 11 bases in between. The CDR3 extends over 15 amino acids. As DNA, the CDR3 is TGTGCCAGCAGTTACTCCCAGGGTTGTGACACTGAAGCTTTCTTT. Its protein is CASSYSQGCDTEAFF.

V gene TRBV9 combines with J gene TRBJ2-1; weak D call: TRBD2 (5 bases). The CDR3 loop spans 15 amino acids. Germline CDR1 reads SGDLS; CDR2 reads YYNGEE. V gave up 4 bases and J gave up 0 bases, with 11 bases separating them. The CDR3 protein is CASSPLGSSYNEQFF. DNA for the CDR3: TGTGCCAGCAGCCCCCTTGGGAGCTCCTACAATGAGCAGTTCTTC.

This chain connects TRBV30 to TRBJ2-7, with 7 bases aligning to TRBD2. Germline V gene lookup returns CDR1 GTSNPN and CDR2 SVGIG (reference sequence). The CDR3 has 14 amino acids. Trimming cost V 0 bases and J 1 base; bases outside gene matches: 3. The CDR3 loop is CAWSVAGVSYEQYF. CDR3 bases: TGTGCCTGGAGTGTGGCGGGAGTGTCCTACGAGCAGTACTTC.

The chain is built from TRBV5-5 and TRBJ1-5; D gene uncertain. V shed 6 bases and J shed 0 bases, with 10 bases lying between them. Germline V lookup: CDR1 SGHKS, CDR2 YYEKEE (reference sequence). The CDR3 is made up of 14 amino acids. Here the CDR3 DNA reads TGTGCCAGCACCCTTGTCCCTAGCAATCAGCCCCAGCATTTT. Amino acid sequence: CASTLVPSNQPQHF.

CDR3 in amino acids: CASSTKSGQETQYF. Written as DNA, the CDR3 is TGTGCCAGTAGTACAAAGTCTGGGCAGGAGACCCAGTACTTC. This rearrangement joins TRBV19 to TRBJ2-5; D is uncertain. In germline, CDR1 is LNHDA, CDR2 SQIVND (reference sequence). The CDR3 runs 14 residues. Trimming left V 4 bases short and J 5 bases short, with 14 bases between.